This TCR beta chain was recovered during a study of cytomegalovirus exposure and HLA in healthy donors. V was clipped by 1 base and J by 4 bases; unmatched bases: 7. The CDR3 has 17 residues. Germline assignment: CDR1 SGHVS and CDR2 FQNEAQ. Use of 60 Vbeta and 13 Jbeta primers characterized the PCR. The method was immunoSEQ multiplex PCR; TCRdb's version includes in-frame clones alone and lacks a portion of them. The data hold about 25,000 clones, with about four fifths observed a single time. What was sequenced was PBMCs. The chain combines TRBV7-8 with TRBJ2-1; 10 positions match TRBD2. The TCR originated in a male donor in good health and CMV-seronegative. This chain's CDR3 is CASSLGASGSPYNEQFF. In DNA form, the CDR3 reads TGTGCCAGCAGCTTAGGAGCTAGCGGGAGCCCTTACAATGAGCAGTTCTTC.